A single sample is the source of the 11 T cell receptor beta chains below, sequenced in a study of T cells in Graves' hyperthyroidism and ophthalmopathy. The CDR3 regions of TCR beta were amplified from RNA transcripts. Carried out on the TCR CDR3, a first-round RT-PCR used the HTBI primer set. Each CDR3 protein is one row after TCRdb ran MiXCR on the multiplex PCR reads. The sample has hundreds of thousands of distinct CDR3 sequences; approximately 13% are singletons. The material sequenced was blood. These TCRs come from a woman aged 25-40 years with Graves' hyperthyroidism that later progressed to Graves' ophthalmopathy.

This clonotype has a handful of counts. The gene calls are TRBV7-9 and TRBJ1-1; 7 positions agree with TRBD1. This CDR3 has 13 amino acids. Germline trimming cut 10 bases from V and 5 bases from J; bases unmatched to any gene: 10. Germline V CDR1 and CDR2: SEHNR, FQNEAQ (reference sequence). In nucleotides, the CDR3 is TGTGCCAAGGGGACAGCGGAGAGTACTGAAGCTTTCTTT. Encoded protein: CAKGTAESTEAFF.

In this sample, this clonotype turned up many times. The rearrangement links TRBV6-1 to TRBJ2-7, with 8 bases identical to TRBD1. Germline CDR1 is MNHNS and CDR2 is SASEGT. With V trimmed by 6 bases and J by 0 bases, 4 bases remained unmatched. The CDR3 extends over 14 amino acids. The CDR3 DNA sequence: TGTGCCAGCAGACAACAGGGGGTCTCCTACGAGCAGTACTTC. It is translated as CASRQQGVSYEQYF.

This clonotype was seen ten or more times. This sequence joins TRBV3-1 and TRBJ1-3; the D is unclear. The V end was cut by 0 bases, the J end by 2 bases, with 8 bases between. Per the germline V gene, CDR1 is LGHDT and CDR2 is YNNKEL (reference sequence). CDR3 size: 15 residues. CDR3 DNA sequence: TGTGCCAGCAGCCAAGATCTAATTGCTGGAAACACCATATATTTT. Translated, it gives CASSQDLIAGNTIYF.

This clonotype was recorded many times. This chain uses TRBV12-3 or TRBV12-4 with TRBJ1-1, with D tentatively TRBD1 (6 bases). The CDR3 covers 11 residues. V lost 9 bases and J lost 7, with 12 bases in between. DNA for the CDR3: TGTGCCAGTAGGAGGACAGATGAAGCTTTCTTT. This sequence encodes CASRRTDEAFF.

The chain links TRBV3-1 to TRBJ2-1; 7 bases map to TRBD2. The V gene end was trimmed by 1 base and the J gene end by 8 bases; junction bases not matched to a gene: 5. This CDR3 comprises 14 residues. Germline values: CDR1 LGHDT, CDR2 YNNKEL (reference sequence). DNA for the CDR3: TGTGCCAGCAGCCAAGGAGGCGCGGGAGATGAGCAGTTCTTC. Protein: CASSQGGAGDEQFF.

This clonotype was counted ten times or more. The DNA of the CDR3 is TGCGCCAGCAGCTTGAGGTCGGGGGAGGGGTACAATGAGCAGTTCTTC. This gives the protein CASSLRSGEGYNEQFF. V usage is TRBV5-1 and J usage is TRBJ2-1; 7 nucleotides align to TRBD2. Losses at the gene ends were 1 base for V and 4 bases for J; bases not matched to a gene: 8. CDR3 size: 16 residues. Looked up from germline, CDR1 is SGHRS and CDR2 is YFSETQ. The full variable domain, completed using reference TRBV5-1 and TRBJ2-1, is KAGVTQTPRYLIKTRGQQVTLSCSPISGHRSVSWYQQTPGQGLQFLFEYFSETQRNKGNFPGRFSGRQFSNSRSEMNVSTLELGDSALYLCASSLRSGEGYNEQFFGPGTRLTVL.

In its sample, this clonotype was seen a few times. CDR3 DNA: TGCAGTGCGCTGAGGGGGAGCTACACTGAAGCTTTCTTT. Translated, it gives CSALRGSYTEAFF. This chain uses TRBV20-1 with TRBJ1-1, with D perhaps matching TRBD1 (6 bases). Germline-derived CDR1 and CDR2 are DFQATT and SNEGSKA (reference sequence). V was cut by 6 bases and J by 3 bases, with 14 bases left in between. The CDR3 consists of 13 residues.

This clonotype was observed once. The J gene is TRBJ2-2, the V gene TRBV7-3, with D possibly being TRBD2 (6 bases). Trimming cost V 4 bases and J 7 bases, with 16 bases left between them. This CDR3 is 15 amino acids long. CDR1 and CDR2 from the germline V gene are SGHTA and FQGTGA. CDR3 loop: CASSSNPGVGGELFF. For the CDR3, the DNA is TGTGCCAGCAGCTCAAACCCGGGGGTAGGCGGGGAGCTGTTTTTT.

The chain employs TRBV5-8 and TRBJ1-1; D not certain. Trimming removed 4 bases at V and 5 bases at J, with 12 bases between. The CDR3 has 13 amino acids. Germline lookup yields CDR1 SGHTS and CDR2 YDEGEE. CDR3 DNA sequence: TGTGCCAGCAGCGGAATAGTTGGAACTGAAGCTTTCTTT. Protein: CASSGIVGTEAFF.

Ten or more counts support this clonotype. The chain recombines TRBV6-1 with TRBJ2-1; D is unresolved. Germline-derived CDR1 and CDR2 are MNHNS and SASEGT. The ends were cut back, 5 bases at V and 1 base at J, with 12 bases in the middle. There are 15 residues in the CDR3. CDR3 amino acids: CASSSAGVSYNEQFF. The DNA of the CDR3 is TGTGCCAGCAGTTCCGCAGGAGTTTCCTACAATGAGCAGTTCTTC.

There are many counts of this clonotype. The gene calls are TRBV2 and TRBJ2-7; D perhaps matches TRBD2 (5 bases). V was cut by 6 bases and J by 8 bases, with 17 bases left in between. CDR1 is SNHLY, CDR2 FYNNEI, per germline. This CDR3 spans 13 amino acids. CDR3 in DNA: TGTGCCAGCAGACCTGCAACTAGTTTCCAGCAGTACTTC. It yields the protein CASRPATSFQQYF.